A selection of T cell receptor beta chains follows, all from one sample in a study of blood T cell repertoires in COVID-19. Profiling relied on immunoSEQ multiplex PCR, and the TCRdb table lists in-frame clones only, not all of them. The profile shows fewer than 350,000 clones, over 75% of them singletons. Sequencing used PBMCs or T cells enriched from blood (not recorded which). The receptors were gathered from a man between 25 and 39 years old who had recovered from COVID-19. Both conserved end residues are part of each CDR3. A D gene is named only where the DNA matches it firmly. For some rows the clone size is stated as once, few or many, or as a class when expanded; others skip it.

J	size	V	D	DNA	CDR3
TRBJ2-3	few	TRBV6-5	.	TGTGCCAGCAGTCTCCAGGGGATTCCAGATACGCAGTATTTT	CASSLQGIPDTQYF
TRBJ1-2	.	TRBV19	TRBD1	TGTGCCAGTAGCCCGGATTCGTACAGGGGGATTCATGGCTACACCTTC	CASSPDSYRGIHGYTF
TRBJ1-2	once	TRBV29-1	.	TGCAGCGTCTGGCGGGGGGCGGGCTATGGCTACACCTTC	CSVWRGAGYGYTF
TRBJ1-2	.	TRBV18	.	TGTGCCAGCGCGAGACAGGCAGGCGGTCCCTATGGCTACACCTTC	CASARQAGGPYGYTF
TRBJ1-6	.	TRBV27	.	TGTGCCAGCAGTTTCATGACAGTTAATTCACCCCTCCACTTT	CASSFMTVNSPLHF
TRBJ1-2	.	TRBV24-1	TRBD1	TGTGCCACCAGTGACCCGGGTCGGACAGGGCCGAACTATGGCTACACCTTC	CATSDPGRTGPNYGYTF
TRBJ2-7	.	TRBV10-3	.	TGTGCCATCAGGGCAGGGGACCACGAGCAGTACTTC	CAIRAGDHEQYF
TRBJ2-7	.	TRBV5-4	TRBD2	TGTGCCAGCAGCTTGGGACTAGCGACCTCATCCTACGAGCAGTACTTC	CASSLGLATSSYEQYF
TRBJ1-1	few	TRBV4-2	.	TGTGCCAGCAGCCACAGGGAACAATCTGAAGCTTTCTTT	CASSHREQSEAFF
TRBJ1-2	.	TRBV6-2/TRBV6-3	.	TGTGCCAGCAGTTATTATGGCACTAACGGCTACACCTTC	CASSYYGTNGYTF
TRBJ1-3	.	TRBV2	TRBD1	TGTGCCAGCAGTGCGCGACGGACAGGCGGCGGCGACTCTGGAAACACCATATATTTT	CASSARRTGGGDSGNTIYF
TRBJ2-3	once	TRBV7-9	TRBD1	TGTGCCAGCAGCTCTGACAGGGGGCTGAGCACAGATACGCAGTATTTT	CASSSDRGLSTDTQYF
TRBJ2-1	once	TRBV7-9	TRBD2	TGTGCCAGCATAGGATCCGCGGGGGGGCCCCACAATGAGCAGTTCTTC	CASIGSAGGPHNEQFF
TRBJ2-5	.	TRBV23-1	.	TGCGCCAGCAGTCCGTCTGAGGGGAGGGACAAAGAGACCCAGTACTTC	CASSPSEGRDKETQYF
TRBJ2-7	once	TRBV19	TRBD1	TGTGCCAGTAGGGACAGGGGTTCCTACGAGCAGTACTTC	CASRDRGSYEQYF
TRBJ1-3	.	TRBV30	TRBD1	TGTGCCTGGAGGGGACAGGGCCTCAGAAACACCATATATTTT	CAWRGQGLRNTIYF
TRBJ2-3	.	TRBV15	.	TGTGCCACCAGCGGCAGTGGAGTAGGGGCTTATACGCAGTATTTT	CATSGSGVGAYTQYF
TRBJ1-5	.	TRBV9	.	TGTGCCAGCAGCGGCGGAGGCCTCAATCAGCCCCAGCATTTT	CASSGGGLNQPQHF
TRBJ2-7	.	TRBV7-7	TRBD1	TGTGCTAGCAGCTTCCGACAGGGGTACGAGCAGTACTTC	CASSFRQGYEQYF
TRBJ1-5	.	TRBV27	TRBD1	TGTGCCAGCAGTATGGGGACAGGGTATAATCAGCCCCAGCATTTT	CASSMGTGYNQPQHF
TRBJ1-2	.	TRBV18	.	TGTGCCAGCTCACCTTCGACACCTACTGAACTTAACTATGGCTACACCTTC	CASSPSTPTELNYGYTF
TRBJ1-1	.	TRBV28	TRBD1	TGTGCCAGCGGACAGGTCCAAGGGACTGAAGCTTTCTTT	CASGQVQGTEAFF
TRBJ2-5	.	TRBV5-1	TRBD2	TGCGCCAGCACCAAGGAGACTAGCGGGGGTGAGACCCAGTACTTC	CASTKETSGGETQYF
TRBJ1-2	.	TRBV6-1	.	TGTGCCAGCAGTGACGACAGGAACTATGGCTACACCTTC	CASSDDRNYGYTF
TRBJ1-6	once	TRBV6-6	.	TGTGCCAGCAGTCTAAATGTCGTATTTGGGGAGGTAAACTCACCCCTCCACTTT	CASSLNVVFGEVNSPLHF
TRBJ2-7	few	TRBV7-9	.	TGTGCCAGCAGCTTTTTGGAGAGAACCTACGAGCAGTACTTC	CASSFLERTYEQYF
TRBJ1-1	.	TRBV6-5	.	TGTGCCAGCAGTCCCCACAGGATCTCGAGCACTGAAGCTTTCTTT	CASSPHRISSTEAFF
TRBJ1-1	.	TRBV10-3	.	TGTGCCATCAGTGATATCGGGGGGTCGGGAGCTTTCTTT	CAISDIGGSGAFF
TRBJ1-5	.	TRBV19	.	TGTGCCAGTAGTATAGGAGGGTATAGCAATCAGCCCCAGCATTTT	CASSIGGYSNQPQHF
TRBJ1-5	.	TRBV2	TRBD1	TGTGCCAGCAGCAGCGACAGGGGACGAAATCAGCCCCAGCATTTT	CASSSDRGRNQPQHF
TRBJ2-7	.	TRBV19	TRBD1	TGTGCCAGTAGTGACCGGGACAGGGACCTGTACGAGCAGTACTTC	CASSDRDRDLYEQYF
TRBJ2-7	.	TRBV10-3	TRBD1	TGTGCCATCAGTGACCGGACAGGGGGGTCCTACGAGCAGTACTTC	CAISDRTGGSYEQYF
TRBJ2-1	.	TRBV6-5	TRBD2	TGTGCCAGCAGTTACTCTTTAGCGGGCTCCTACAATGAGCAGTTCTTC	CASSYSLAGSYNEQFF
TRBJ2-1	.	TRBV10-3	TRBD2	TGTGCCATCACGGGCGGTAGCGGGGGTCGGAATGAGCAGTTCTTC	CAITGGSGGRNEQFF
TRBJ1-6	.	TRBV6-4	.	TGTGCCAGCAGTGAGGGGGGGCTTTCACCCCTCCACTTT	CASSEGGLSPLHF
TRBJ1-1	.	TRBV30	.	TGTGCCTGGAGTGTAGGGGGTGGCACTGAAGCTTTCTTT	CAWSVGGGTEAFF
TRBJ1-5	.	TRBV3-1/TRBV3-2	TRBD1	TGTGCCAGCAGCCAAGGGACAGGGTTCGATCAGCCCCAGCATTTT	CASSQGTGFDQPQHF
TRBJ1-5	.	TRBV7-2	.	TGTGCCAGCAGCACCGGGGGGGACCTCAATCAGCCCCAGCATTTT	CASSTGGDLNQPQHF
TRBJ2-7	.	TRBV6-1	TRBD1	TGTGCCAGCAGTGAACCCTCGGGACAGGCCTACGAGCAGTACTTC	CASSEPSGQAYEQYF
TRBJ2-5	.	TRBV11-2	.	TGTGCCAGCAGCTCGGGACTTCAAGAGACCCAGTACTTC	CASSSGLQETQYF
TRBJ2-2	.	TRBV6-5	TRBD1	TGTGCCAGCAGTTTTGGACAGGGGGCAATAACCGGGGAGCTGTTTTTT	CASSFGQGAITGELFF
TRBJ1-2	.	TRBV9	TRBD1	TGTGCCAGCAGCCACATAGGGACAGGGGATGGCTACACCTTC	CASSHIGTGDGYTF
TRBJ1-2	.	TRBV27	.	TGTGCCAGCAGCGACAGACCTCTACTCTTGGACTACACCTTC	CASSDRPLLLDYTF
TRBJ1-2	.	TRBV6-5	.	TGTGCCAGCAGTTACTCGCTAGGGGAGGCGGATGGCTACACCTTC	CASSYSLGEADGYTF
TRBJ2-2	.	TRBV7-9	TRBD1	TGTGCCAGCAGCGGCCGGACAGGGGTGACCGGGGAGCTGTTTTTT	CASSGRTGVTGELFF
TRBJ2-5	.	TRBV27	.	TGTGCCAGCAGTTTAACCGGGACTGGGGAACTGACCCAGTACTTC	CASSLTGTGELTQYF
TRBJ2-5	.	TRBV11-2	.	TGTGCCAGCAGCAGGAACACAGGGAACCAAGAGACCCAGTACTTC	CASSRNTGNQETQYF